These T cell receptor beta chains were read from a single sample in a study of radiation and T cells in renal cell carcinoma. Repertoires were generated with immunoSEQ multiplex PCR, while TCRdb's copy carries only in-frame clones and drops some. The table lists 100,000 to 150,000 clones, 81% of them singletons. Sequences were derived from blood, sampled from a patient whose treatment included radiotherapy and nephrectomy. These receptors were collected from a woman aged 55-70 years with renal cell carcinoma. CDR3s include the opening cysteine and the closing phenylalanine or tryptophan.

11	TRBV5-1	TRBJ2-5	CASSFEETQYF
14	TRBV18	TRBJ1-2	CASSPADRGNGYTF
12	TRBV19	TRBJ2-1	CASRIAGHEQFF
13	TRBV6-1	TRBJ2-2	CASTRGRTGELFF
14	TRBV18	TRBJ1-5	CASTERQAIQPQHF
15	TRBV5-4	TRBJ2-7	CASSSPGTGTYEQYF
16	TRBV4-1	TRBJ1-2	CASSQPGTGLSYGYTF
17	TRBV9	TRBJ1-2	CASSRRQGAAWSDGYTF
13	TRBV7-2	TRBJ1-1	CASSLDAVTEAFF
16	TRBV28	TRBJ1-1	CASSLIKAYMNTEAFF
13	TRBV5-4	TRBJ1-2	CASSLRSGYGYTF
15	TRBV19	TRBJ1-2	CASSKVKGARVGYTF
17	TRBV9	TRBJ2-1	CASSPRGNSNRDNEQFF
15	TRBV7-2	TRBJ2-1	CASSFDRGSYNEQFF
14	TRBV5-1	TRBJ2-5	CASSPLPGEETQYF
12	TRBV6-6	TRBJ1-4	CASNLPYEKLFF
16	TRBV5-4	TRBJ2-7	CASSLGTGSVSYEQYF
13	TRBV6-5	TRBJ2-3	CASQRDRGNTQYF
14	TRBV7-9	TRBJ2-7	CASSQGDNSYEQYF
15	TRBV27	TRBJ2-3	CASSAPGQVTDTQYF
15	TRBV29-1	TRBJ1-1	CSVEDFARSNTEAFF
16	TRBV23-1	TRBJ1-2	CASSQSDKVENYGYTF
16	TRBV13	TRBJ2-7	CASSPRTGGAGGEQYF
13	TRBV6-1	TRBJ1-1	CASSWGRQYEAFF
14	TRBV4-1	TRBJ2-2	CASSRDPDTGELFF